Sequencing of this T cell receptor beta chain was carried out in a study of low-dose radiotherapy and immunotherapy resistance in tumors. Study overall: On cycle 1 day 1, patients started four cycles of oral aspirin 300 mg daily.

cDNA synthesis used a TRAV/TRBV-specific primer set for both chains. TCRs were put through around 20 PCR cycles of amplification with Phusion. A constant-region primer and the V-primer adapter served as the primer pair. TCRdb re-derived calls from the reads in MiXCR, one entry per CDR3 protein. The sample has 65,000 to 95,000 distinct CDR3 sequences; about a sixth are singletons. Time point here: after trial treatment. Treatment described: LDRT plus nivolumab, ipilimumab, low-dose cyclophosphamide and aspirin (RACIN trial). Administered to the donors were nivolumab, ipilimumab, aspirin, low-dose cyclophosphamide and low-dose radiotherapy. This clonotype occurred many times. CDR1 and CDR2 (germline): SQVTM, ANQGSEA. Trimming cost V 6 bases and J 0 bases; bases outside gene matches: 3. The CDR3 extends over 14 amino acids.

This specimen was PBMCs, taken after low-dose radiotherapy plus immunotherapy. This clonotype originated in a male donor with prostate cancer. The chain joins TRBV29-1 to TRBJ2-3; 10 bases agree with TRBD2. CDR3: CSVGTSVSTDTQYF. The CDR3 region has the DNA TGCAGCGTAGGGACTAGCGTGAGCACAGATACGCAGTATTTT.